These 28 T cell receptor beta chains were all obtained from the same sample, sequenced in a study of CD8 T cells in Susac syndrome. Reverse transcription of roughly 0.5 to 1 ug RNA was carried out with random hexamers. TCRdb re-analysed the immunoSEQ multiplex PCR reads in MiXCR, keeping a single row per CDR3 protein. The table includes fewer than 140,000 distinct CDR3 sequences, approximately 94% detected once. The sample was CD8+ T cells from PBMCs. These receptors came from a human donor with Susac syndrome.

This rearrangement joins TRBV6-5 to TRBJ2-1; the match to TRBD2 covers 9 bases. Per the germline V gene, CDR1 is MNHEY and CDR2 is SVGAGI. This CDR3 has 12 residues. Losses at the gene ends were 5 bases for V and 14 bases for J; bases not matched to a gene: 7. Written as DNA, the CDR3 is TGTGCCAGCAGTCCACATAGCGGGGGAGAGTTCTTC. Amino acid sequence: CASSPHSGGEFF.

The J gene is TRBJ1-1, the V gene TRBV7-9; weak D call: TRBD1 (5 bases). The CDR3 runs 15 residues. Trimming left V 2 bases short and J 10 bases short, with 20 bases between. Germline assignment: CDR1 SEHNR and CDR2 FQNEAQ (reference sequence). CDR3 in amino acids: CASSLRDGAGLGAFF. In nucleotides, the CDR3 is TGTGCCAGCAGCTTAAGGGATGGGGCCGGACTCGGAGCTTTCTTT.

The genes are TRBV7-9 and TRBJ2-7; TRBD2 matches 8 bases. With 11 bases clipped from V and 5 bases from J, the junction kept 14 bases outside the gene matches. The germline CDR1 and CDR2 sequences are SEHNR and FQNEAQ (reference sequence). The length of the CDR3 is 14 residues. This chain's CDR3 is CAVQGRGAIHEQYF. CDR3 DNA sequence: TGTGCCGTCCAAGGGCGGGGGGCAATTCACGAGCAGTACTTC.

The chain has TRBV3-1 and TRBJ2-1, with D perhaps assigned TRBD1 or TRBD2 (6 bases each). Germline V gene lookup returns CDR1 LGHDT and CDR2 YNNKEL (reference sequence). V was clipped by 1 base and J by 0 bases, with 10 bases between them. The CDR3 runs to 16 residues. The CDR3 sequence: CASSQVGGHSYNEQFF. In DNA form, the CDR3 reads TGTGCCAGCAGCCAAGTGGGGGGACACTCCTACAATGAGCAGTTCTTC.

The gene calls are TRBV12-3 or TRBV12-4 and TRBJ2-5; TRBD2 matches at 8 bases. This CDR3 has 15 residues. Unmatched junction bases numbered 5, after V lost 3 bases and J lost 2 bases. In DNA, the CDR3 is TGTGCCAGCAGTTTCGAACTAGCGGTACAAGAGACCCAGTACTTC. Its protein product is CASSFELAVQETQYF.

V gene TRBV4-1 combines with J gene TRBJ2-7; D might be TRBD2 (5 bases). Trimming shortened V by 0 bases and J by 3 bases, and 15 bases separated the two germline ends. The CDR3 covers 16 residues. Germline CDR1 MGHRA, CDR2 YSYEKL. CDR3 DNA sequence: TGCGCCAGCAGCCAAGATAAAATGATGAGGGTCTACGAGCAGTACTTC. Protein: CASSQDKMMRVYEQYF.

V usage is TRBV29-1 and J usage is TRBJ2-3; D gene uncertain. Looked up from germline, CDR1 is SQVTM and CDR2 is ANQGSEA. The CDR3 totals 14 residues. Trimming left V 6 bases short and J 0 bases short, with 13 bases between. CDR3 protein: CSVARAGSTDTQYF. In DNA, the CDR3 is TGCAGCGTCGCCCGTGCAGGTAGCACAGATACGCAGTATTTT.

The J gene is TRBJ2-7, the V gene TRBV2, with unresolved D. The CDR3 runs 13 residues. CDR1 SNHLY and CDR2 FYNNEI come from the germline V gene. Trimming shortened V by 6 bases and J by 1 base, and 10 bases separated the two germline ends. CDR3 amino acids: CASRAEESYEQYF. The CDR3 DNA reads as TGTGCCAGCAGGGCCGAAGAGTCCTACGAGCAGTACTTC.

The chain joins TRBV6-5 to TRBJ2-3; D is uncertain. This CDR3 is built from 15 residues. CDR1 and CDR2 from the germline V gene are MNHEY and SVGAGI. With 0 bases removed from V and 4 bases from J, the gap between germline ends came to 11 bases. CDR3 region: CASSYSAGVPDTQYF. As DNA, the CDR3 is TGTGCCAGCAGTTACTCGGCTGGCGTACCAGATACGCAGTATTTT.

The chain joins TRBV6-1 to TRBJ2-1; a weak D match, TRBD1 (7 bases). With 6 bases removed from V and 6 bases from J, the gap between germline ends came to 24 bases. In germline, CDR1 is MNHNS, CDR2 SASEGT. This CDR3 contains 17 residues. CDR3 residues: CASRPTGATGLSNEQFF. The CDR3 DNA reads as TGTGCCAGCAGACCTACGGGGGCGACAGGGTTGTCCAATGAGCAGTTCTTC.

The chain joins TRBV4-1 to TRBJ2-3, with D perhaps being TRBD1 or TRBD2 (5 bases each). V was clipped by 4 bases and J by 1 base, with 12 bases between them. The CDR3 sequence is 15 residues long. CDR1 and CDR2 from the germline V gene are MGHRA and YSYEKL. The CDR3 loop reads CASSLPMGGTDTQYF. CDR3 bases: TGCGCCAGCAGCCTCCCCATGGGGGGCACAGATACGCAGTATTTT.

The chain has TRBV20-1 and TRBJ1-1; TRBD1 might be the D (5 bases). V was pared by 8 bases and J by 4 bases, with 14 bases between. The CDR3 length is 12 residues. The germline gives CDR1 DFQATT, CDR2 SNEGSKA (reference sequence). CDR3 amino acids: CSLRWRGTEAFF. The CDR3 DNA is TGCAGTCTCAGGTGGAGGGGCACTGAAGCTTTCTTT.

This chain joins TRBV9 and TRBJ1-2, with TRBD1 matching 10 bases. The V and J ends lost 3 bases and 6 bases, in that order; junction bases with no gene match: 8. CDR1 is SGDLS and CDR2 is YYNGEE in the germline V gene. This CDR3 has 15 amino acids. This CDR3 reads CASSERDRGRDGYTF. The CDR3 region has the DNA TGTGCCAGCAGCGAGCGGGACAGGGGTAGGGATGGCTACACCTTC.

This clonotype was seen just once. This chain links TRBV20-1 with TRBJ2-1; TRBD2 matches 10 bases. CDR3 length equals 14 residues. Trimming cost V 6 bases and J 7 bases; bases outside gene matches: 9. Germline V gene data show CDR1 as DFQATT and CDR2 as SNEGSKA (reference sequence). This CDR3 reads CSASQLAGVNEQFF. CDR3 bases: TGCAGTGCCAGTCAGCTAGCGGGGGTAAATGAGCAGTTCTTC.

This clonotype was recorded once. The rearrangement joins TRBV14 to TRBJ1-1; weak D call: TRBD1 (6 bases). Germline assignment: CDR1 SGHDN and CDR2 FVKESK. This CDR3 is built from 14 residues. V lost 3 bases and J lost 3, with 11 bases in between. CDR3 sequence (DNA): TGTGCCAGCAGCCACTGGGACACTTACACTGAAGCTTTCTTT. The encoded protein is CASSHWDTYTEAFF.

The chain is built from TRBV4-3 and TRBJ1-1; D is possibly TRBD1 (6 bases). CDR1 is LGHNA, CDR2 YSLEER, per germline. V lost 1 base and J 0 bases, leaving 21 bases between the germline ends. The CDR3 is 19 residues long. This chain's CDR3 is CASSQVWAGVPSVNTEAFF. For the CDR3, the DNA is TGCGCCAGCAGCCAAGTTTGGGCAGGGGTCCCTTCTGTGAACACTGAAGCTTTCTTT.

V usage is TRBV9 and J usage is TRBJ2-5, with TRBD2 matching over 8 bases. Germline V gives CDR1 SGDLS, CDR2 YYNGEE. The ends lost 4 bases at V and 3 bases at J; junction bases unmatched: 11. The length of the CDR3 is 16 residues. CDR3 loop: CASSPSGGRGKETQYF. CDR3 bases: TGTGCCAGCAGCCCCTCGGGGGGGAGGGGGAAAGAGACCCAGTACTTC.

The chain employs TRBV5-1 and TRBJ1-5, with no clear D. Germline loops: CDR1 SGHRS, CDR2 YFSETQ. The CDR3 contains 13 residues. The V gene lost 0 bases and the J gene lost 3 bases, with 4 bases spanning the gap. DNA of the CDR3: TGCGCCAGCAGCTTGGATCCCAATCAGCCCCAGCATTTT. Its translation is CASSLDPNQPQHF. Together with reference TRBV5-1 and TRBJ1-5, the CDR3 gives the full variable domain: KAGVTQTPRYLIKTRGQQVTLSCSPISGHRSVSWYQQTPGQGLQFLFEYFSETQRNKGNFPGRFSGRQFSNSRSEMNVSTLELGDSALYLCASSLDPNQPQHFGDGTRLSIL.

The chain employs TRBV7-9 and TRBJ2-1; maybe TRBD1 (6 bases). Trimming took off 1 base at V and 10 bases at J, with 14 bases between the two ends. The CDR3 has 14 residues. CDR1 and CDR2 (germline): SEHNR, FQNEAQ (reference sequence). CDR3 sequence: CASSLVLTGTEQFF. DNA of the CDR3: TGTGCCAGCAGCTTAGTTTTAACAGGGACAGAGCAGTTCTTC.

The CDR3 sequence: CASTIGLSNQPQHF. CDR3 DNA: TGTGCCAGCACCATAGGACTGAGCAATCAGCCCCAGCATTTT. The J gene is TRBJ1-5, the V gene TRBV6-2 or TRBV6-3; D gene unclear. Germline V gene sequence: CDR1 MNHEY, CDR2 SVGEGT. The V gene lost 7 bases and the J gene lost 1 base, with 11 bases spanning the gap. CDR3 size: 14 residues.

A single count supports this clonotype. The chain links TRBV20-1 to TRBJ2-5, with 8 bases that match TRBD2. The junction had 7 bases not matched to a gene; V was cut back by 2 bases and J by 5 bases. CDR1 is DFQATT and CDR2 is SNEGSKA in the germline V gene (reference sequence). There are 14 residues in the CDR3. DNA of the CDR3: TGCAGTGCTAGACCCCGGGAGGGCCGGGAGACCCAGTACTTC. Translating it yields CSARPREGRETQYF.

The CDR3 sequence: CASSSSSYEQYF. CDR3 DNA: TGTGCCAGCAGTTCTAGCTCCTACGAGCAGTACTTC. The rearrangement uses TRBV27 and TRBJ2-7; D gene uncertain. The germline CDR1 and CDR2 sequences are MNHEY and SMNVEV (reference sequence). The CDR3 runs 12 residues. The ends were cut back, 4 bases at V and 0 bases at J, with 4 bases in the middle.

The rearrangement uses TRBV4-2 and TRBJ2-7; TRBD2 matches 12 bases. Germline CDR1 and CDR2: LGHNA and YNFKEQ. The CDR3 has 17 residues. V trimming: 1 base; J trimming: 11 bases; junction bases outside the gene matches: 15. CDR3 DNA sequence: TGTGCCAGCAGCCAAGTAGCGCGGACTAGCGGGGAGCCGGGGGAGTACTTC. It codes for CASSQVARTSGEPGEYF.

The chain recombines TRBV7-6 with TRBJ2-7; 12 bases align to TRBD1. This CDR3 spans 15 amino acids. Germline V CDR1 and CDR2: SGHVS, FNYEAQ. Trimming removed 5 bases from V and 2 bases from J; junction bases left unmatched: 4. The CDR3 nucleotides read TGTGCCAGCAGCAGGGGACAGGGGGCCGCCTACGAGCAGTACTTC. Protein: CASSRGQGAAYEQYF.

The chain recombines TRBV13 with TRBJ2-1; tentatively, D is TRBD1 or TRBD2 (6 bases each). The CDR3 extends over 14 amino acids. V was cut by 3 bases and J by 5 bases, with 11 bases left in between. Germline V gene data show CDR1 as PRHDT and CDR2 as FYEKMQ (reference sequence). CDR3 bases: TGTGCCAGCAGCTTGTGGAGGGGGGACAATGAGCAGTTCTTC. It translates to CASSLWRGDNEQFF. Full variable domain (missing parts from reference TRBV13 and TRBJ2-1): AAGVIQSPRHLIKEKRETATLKCYPIPRHDTVYWYQQGPGQDPQFLISFYEKMQSDKGSIPDRFSAQQFSDYHSELNMSSLELGDSALYFCASSLWRGDNEQFFGPGTRLTVL.

This chain joins TRBV9 and TRBJ1-2, with D possibly being TRBD1 (5 bases). Trimming took off 4 bases at V and 6 bases at J, with 16 bases between the two ends. The germline gives CDR1 SGDLS, CDR2 YYNGEE. CDR3 length: 14 amino acids. The CDR3 DNA follows: TGTGCCAGCAGCTCTCAGGGTGGGGTCGATGGCTACACCTTC. The encoded protein is CASSSQGGVDGYTF.

The J gene is TRBJ1-2, the V gene TRBV3-1, with D unresolved. Germline values: CDR1 LGHDT, CDR2 YNNKEL (reference sequence). V lost 1 base, J lost 7 bases, and 7 bases lay in between. The CDR3 consists of 12 residues. CDR3 protein: CASSQGSFGYTF. The CDR3 DNA reads TGTGCCAGCAGCCAAGGAAGCTTTGGCTACACCTTC.

The chain links TRBV29-1 to TRBJ2-1; 8 bases are shared with TRBD1. V lost 5 bases and J lost 8; bases outside the gene matches: 11. The CDR3 covers 14 residues. Germline CDR1 reads SQVTM; CDR2 reads ANQGSEA. CDR3 sequence (DNA): TGCAGCGTTATACCCGGCGCAGGGGGCGATGAGCAGTTCTTC. Encoded protein: CSVIPGAGGDEQFF.